This T cell receptor (beta chain) is drawn from a study of T cell responses to AZD1222 COVID-19 vaccine. General study points: Donors in the cohort were predominantly white British and more often female, and clonal diversity was possibly underestimated. Baseline seropositives among AZD1222 recipients totaled only five or six. Vaccine-associated CD4 TCRs spanned spike, dominant at 160-218 and 743-854. Compared with day 0, the breadth and depth of the Spike-specific TCR repertoire rose significantly after two doses of AZD1222.

The assay was immunoSEQ multiplex PCR, and TCRdb's table has in-frame clones only and misses some. Of roughly 150,000 clones in the sample, more than 90% were seen once. Turning to this clone: Its antigen remains unknown.

Germline V gives CDR1 SEHNR, CDR2 FQNEAQ (reference sequence). Trimming left V 1 base short and J 6 bases short, with 16 bases between. This CDR3 contains 16 residues. The chain has TRBV7-9 and TRBJ2-1; tentative D call: TRBD2 (6 bases). The sequence came from an adult in good health. Sequenced material: peripheral blood, taken on day 0 of AZD1222 vaccination. The CDR3 loop is CASSLDGGGAVNEQFF. The CDR3 nucleotides read TGTGCCAGCAGCTTAGACGGTGGAGGGGCTGTCAATGAGCAGTTCTTC.